Listed below are T cell receptor beta chains from one sample, sequenced in a study of blood T cell repertoires in COVID-19. Using immunoSEQ multiplex PCR, the repertoire was profiled, and TCRdb retains in-frame clones only, with some absent. The sample carries around 370,000 clones, around 91% recorded once. The sequenced sample was peripheral blood. These receptors were collected from a woman under 30 who had recovered from COVID-19. Each CDR3 is given with its conserved first and last residue. The order of the fields is clone size, CDR3 length, J gene, V gene, D gene, CDR3 protein, CDR3 DNA. A D gene is named only where the DNA matches it firmly. The size field is filled for only some rows; it gives once, few, many or a size class.

>once|13|TRBJ1-2|TRBV6-2/TRBV6-3|-
CASSRERISGYTF
TGTGCCAGCAGTAGAGAGCGGATTTCAGGCTACACCTTC
>-|16|TRBJ1-6|TRBV6-5|-
CASSWLGQLGVSPLHF
TGTGCCAGCAGTTGGCTCGGACAGTTGGGGGTGTCACCCCTCCACTTT
>-|15|TRBJ1-4|TRBV7-2|-
CASSIDRWGNEKLFF
TGTGCCAGCAGTATTGACAGGTGGGGGAATGAAAAACTGTTTTTT
>-|18|TRBJ2-3|TRBV27|TRBD2
CASSSGLAGGSYTDTQYF
TGTGCCAGCAGTTCCGGACTAGCGGGAGGTTCCTACACAGATACGCAGTATTTT
>-|14|TRBJ1-1|TRBV5-4|TRBD1
CASSPGTGNTEAFF
TGTGCCAGCAGCCCGGGGACAGGGAACACTGAAGCTTTCTTT
>-|11|TRBJ1-2|TRBV20-1|-
CSARNSYGYTF
TGCAGTGCTAGGAACAGCTATGGCTACACCTTC
>-|14|TRBJ1-5|TRBV19|-
CASSKRGIYQPQHF
TGTGCCAGTAGCAAACGGGGGATCTATCAGCCCCAGCATTTT
>-|15|TRBJ1-1|TRBV4-1|TRBD1
CASSQAGQGLTEAFF
TGCGCCAGCAGCCAAGCCGGACAGGGGCTCACTGAAGCTTTCTTT
>-|16|TRBJ1-3|TRBV11-3|-
CASSLDLAYSGNTIYF
TGTGCCAGCAGCTTAGATTTGGCATACTCTGGAAACACCATATATTTT
>-|14|TRBJ1-1|TRBV7-8|-
CASSSGPARSEAFF
TGTGCCAGCAGCTCCGGTCCCGCGAGGTCTGAAGCTTTCTTT
>-|15|TRBJ2-1|TRBV19|TRBD2
CASSIILAGLHEQFF
TGTGCCAGTAGTATAATTCTAGCGGGACTCCACGAGCAGTTCTTC
>-|16|TRBJ2-1|TRBV3-1/TRBV3-2|-
CASSQTRGLTYNEQFF
TGTGCCAGCAGCCAAACCCGGGGACTTACCTACAATGAGCAGTTCTTC
>-|14|TRBJ2-5|TRBV14|TRBD1
CASSPTGVRETQYF
TGTGCCAGCAGCCCGACAGGGGTTCGGGAGACCCAGTACTTC
>-|16|TRBJ2-4|TRBV4-1|-
CASSKDNGSGRNIQYF
TGCGCCAGCAGCAAAGACAACGGGAGTGGTAGAAACATTCAGTACTTC
>once|14|TRBJ1-2|TRBV2|TRBD1
CASSERQGGLGYTF
TGTGCCAGCAGTGAAAGACAGGGGGGTCTTGGCTACACCTTC
>-|14|TRBJ2-5|TRBV2|TRBD2
CASSASGILKTQYF
TGTGCCAGCAGTGCGAGCGGGATATTAAAGACCCAGTACTTC
>once|17|TRBJ1-3|TRBV7-2|TRBD1
CASSLDSGQTSSDTIYF
TGTGCCAGCAGCTTAGATTCGGGACAGACGTCTTCGGACACCATATATTTT
>-|14|TRBJ1-4|TRBV11-2|-
CASSLRGTGEKLFF
TGTGCCAGCAGCTTAAGGGGAACGGGTGAAAAACTGTTTTTT
>-|15|TRBJ1-2|TRBV11-2|-
CASSWGPADNYGYTF
TGTGCCAGCAGCTGGGGCCCTGCGGACAACTATGGCTACACCTTC
>-|14|TRBJ1-6|TRBV7-2|TRBD1
CASSPGTVNSPLHF
TGTGCCAGCAGTCCCGGGACAGTTAATTCACCCCTCCACTTT
>-|13|TRBJ1-3|TRBV19|TRBD1
CASSMGTAYTIYF
TGTGCCAGTAGTATGGGGACAGCATACACCATATATTTT
>-|17|TRBJ2-1|TRBV24-1|TRBD2
CATSEPSGRGSYNEQFF
TGTGCCACCAGTGAACCGAGCGGGAGGGGCTCCTACAATGAGCAGTTCTTC
>-|15|TRBJ2-1|TRBV7-2|-
CASSPTGNSYNEQFF
TGTGCCAGCAGCCCGACAGGTAACTCCTACAATGAGCAGTTCTTC
>-|17|TRBJ2-1|TRBV6-6|TRBD1
CASRRTGTGSSYNEQFF
TGTGCCAGCAGACGAACCGGGACAGGAAGCTCCTACAATGAGCAGTTCTTC
>-|13|TRBJ2-5|TRBV12-3/TRBV12-4|TRBD2
CASRLAGDKTQYF
TGTGCCAGCAGATTAGCGGGAGACAAGACCCAGTACTTC
>-|16|TRBJ2-1|TRBV5-4|TRBD2
CASSLGGRVVYNEQFF
TGTGCCAGCAGCTTAGGCGGGAGGGTCGTGTACAATGAGCAGTTCTTC
>-|14|TRBJ1-2|TRBV29-1|-
CSVGGGSGLMGYTF
TGCAGCGTTGGGGGGGGTTCGGGTCTCATGGGCTACACCTTC
>once|15|TRBJ2-3|TRBV4-3|-
CASSQVGGVVDTQYF
TGCGCCAGCAGCCAAGTGGGGGGAGTGGTAGATACGCAGTATTTT
>-|12|TRBJ2-1|TRBV29-1|TRBD2
CSAGTSRYEQFF
TGCAGCGCAGGGACTAGTAGGTATGAGCAGTTCTTC
>-|18|TRBJ2-1|TRBV7-9|TRBD2
CASSLEAGTSRIYNEQFF
TGTGCCAGCAGCTTAGAGGCGGGGACTAGTCGTATATACAATGAGCAGTTCTTC
>-|14|TRBJ2-3|TRBV7-2|TRBD2
CASRVGLEGDTQYF
TGTGCCAGCAGGGTCGGACTAGAAGGAGATACGCAGTATTTT
>-|15|TRBJ2-3|TRBV3-1/TRBV3-2|TRBD2
CASSETSGSTDTQYF
TGTGCCAGCAGCGAAACTAGCGGGAGTACAGATACGCAGTATTTT
>-|16|TRBJ2-3|TRBV19|-
CASSKRGDSPPDTQYF
TGTGCCAGTAGTAAAAGGGGTGACAGTCCCCCAGATACGCAGTATTTT
>-|13|TRBJ2-1|TRBV30|-
CAWSAGRDNEQFF
TGTGCCTGGAGTGCCGGGAGAGACAATGAGCAGTTCTTC
>-|15|TRBJ2-3|TRBV5-1|-
CASSLDRASTDTQYF
TGCGCCAGCAGCCTGGACAGAGCTAGCACAGATACGCAGTATTTT
>-|17|TRBJ2-1|TRBV4-3|-
CASSQELTGSSYNEQFF
TGCGCCAGCAGCCAAGAACTCACCGGGAGCTCCTACAATGAGCAGTTCTTC
>-|15|TRBJ2-3|TRBV7-9|TRBD2
CASSSTSGLTDTQYF
TGTGCCAGCAGCTCGACTAGCGGACTCACAGATACGCAGTATTTT
>-|16|TRBJ1-2|TRBV14|-
CASSQFIPGVAYGYTF
TGTGCCAGCAGCCAATTTATCCCGGGTGTCGCCTATGGCTACACCTTC
>-|14|TRBJ1-2|TRBV11-2|TRBD1
CASSPSGGDRLYTF
TGTGCCAGCAGCCCTTCAGGGGGAGACAGATTGTACACCTTC
>-|16|TRBJ2-5|TRBV5-1|TRBD1
CASSFPPGGRQETQYF
TGCGCCAGCAGCTTTCCTCCAGGGGGCCGGCAAGAGACCCAGTACTTC
>-|17|TRBJ1-2|TRBV6-4|-
CASSDLWVWGGNYGYTF
TGTGCCAGCAGTGATCTCTGGGTTTGGGGGGGTAACTATGGCTACACCTTC
>-|14|TRBJ2-2|TRBV4-1|TRBD2
CASRGPGGTGELFF
TGCGCCAGCAGAGGGCCCGGGGGGACCGGGGAGCTGTTTTTT
>-|14|TRBJ1-1|TRBV11-2|TRBD1
CASSPTGGGTEAFF
TGTGCCAGCAGCCCTACAGGGGGCGGCACTGAAGCTTTCTTT
>-|13|TRBJ1-1|TRBV6-5|-
CASNRDLATEAFF
TGTGCCAGCAACAGGGATCTGGCCACTGAAGCTTTCTTT
>-|15|TRBJ1-4|TRBV27|-
CASSFFGQGYEKLFF
TGTGCCAGCAGTTTTTTTGGTCAGGGCTATGAAAAACTGTTTTTT
>-|14|TRBJ1-2|TRBV24-1|TRBD1
CATSDEQGARGYTF
TGTGCCACCAGTGATGAGCAGGGGGCGCGAGGCTACACCTTC
>-|17|TRBJ1-3|TRBV5-6|TRBD1
CASSQGTGGAWGNTIYF
TGTGCCAGCAGCCAAGGGACAGGGGGCGCTTGGGGAAACACCATATATTTT
>-|15|TRBJ2-3|TRBV4-3|TRBD2
CASSQEREVLDTQYF
TGCGCCAGCAGCCAAGAGCGGGAGGTCTTAGATACGCAGTATTTT
>-|11|TRBJ1-1|TRBV7-9|TRBD1
CASSWDRQAFF
TGTGCCAGCAGCTGGGACAGACAAGCTTTCTTT
>-|15|TRBJ1-1|TRBV3-1/TRBV3-2|-
CASSQALGGNTEAFF
TGTGCCAGCAGCCAAGCGCTGGGGGGGAACACTGAAGCTTTCTTT
>-|16|TRBJ2-2|TRBV5-5|TRBD2
CASSSGGPRLTGELFF
TGTGCCAGCAGCTCGGGAGGGCCCCGCCTAACCGGGGAGCTGTTTTTT
>-|13|TRBJ2-3|TRBV5-1|-
CARGARSTDTQYF
TGCGCCAGAGGGGCCCGAAGCACAGATACGCAGTATTTT
>-|19|TRBJ2-1|TRBV4-1|TRBD2
CASSQAPGLAGGTYNEQFF
TGCGCCAGCAGCCAAGCTCCGGGACTAGCGGGAGGAACCTACAATGAGCAGTTCTTC